The clone carrying this T cell receptor (beta chain) has just a few counts. Its target is unknown. The data were obtained in a study of identical twins. General study results and limits: An excess of low generation probability was shown by twin-shared out-of-frame alpha sequences.

TCRdb re-called the 5' RACE reads through MiXCR, storing one row per CDR3 protein. The table includes roughly 720,000 distinct CDR3 sequences, roughly 18% detected once. V shed 4 bases and J shed 4 bases, with 8 bases lying between them. This CDR3 comprises 13 residues. The sample also formed part of further work on T cells expressing NK-cell markers. From that report: In several experiments, sorting was confined to alpha-beta TCR T cells through use of an anti-gamma-delta TCR antibody. Top CD8+ clonotypes included the dominant CD3+CD56+NKG2C+ clonotypes in six donors. In a handful of donors, dominant clonotypes made up 28.3-60.1% of CD3+CD56-NKG2C+ cells.

The sequenced sample was PBMCs. The TCR sequence derives from a woman under 30 in good health. The genes are TRBV12-3 or TRBV12-4 and TRBJ1-5, with D possibly TRBD1 on 5 matching bases. As DNA, the CDR3 is TGTGCCAGCAGTTGGGACCTGAATCAGCCCCAGCATTTT. This translates into CASSWDLNQPQHF.